A single sample is the source of the 21 T cell receptor beta chains below, sequenced in a study of identical twins. MiXCR, applied by TCRdb to the 5' RACE reads, yields one record per CDR3 protein. Among 1.5 million to 2 million distinct CDR3 sequences listed, roughly a third were seen once. Sequencing used cord blood. The receptor source for this set is a newborn girl in good health.

The rearrangement links TRBV20-1 to TRBJ2-1; 7 bases match TRBD1. CDR1 and CDR2 (germline): DFQATT, SNEGSKA (reference sequence). The CDR3 has 12 amino acids. V gave up 2 bases and J gave up 6 bases; unmatched junction bases: 1. The CDR3 DNA sequence: TGCAGTGCTAGAAACAGGGGCAATGAGCAGTTCTTC. Protein: CSARNRGNEQFF.

The rearrangement joins TRBV20-1 to TRBJ2-3; TRBD2 matches at 7 bases. The trim removed 5 bases at V and 4 bases at J, leaving 12 bases unmatched. This CDR3 is built from 15 residues. The germline CDR1 and CDR2 sequences are DFQATT and SNEGSKA (reference sequence). CDR3 nucleotide sequence: TGCAGTGCTGGAGGCTATGGGCGGGAGTCAGATACGCAGTATTTT. Its translation is CSAGGYGRESDTQYF.

The V and J genes are TRBV9 and TRBJ2-2; 11 bases are shared with TRBD2. Trimming removed 0 bases from V and 7 bases from J; junction bases left unmatched: 8. Germline V gives CDR1 SGDLS, CDR2 YYNGEE. This CDR3 spans 17 amino acids. The CDR3 reads CASSVVASGRFGGELFF. The CDR3 bases are TGTGCCAGCAGCGTAGTCGCTAGCGGGAGGTTCGGCGGGGAGCTGTTTTTT.

Ten or more counts support this clonotype. The chain has TRBV10-3 and TRBJ2-3; D gene ambiguous. Germline V gene lookup returns CDR1 ENHRY and CDR2 SYGVKD. V was shortened by 1 base and J by 0 bases, with 5 bases between the two germline ends. This CDR3 is built from 14 residues. CDR3 DNA sequence: TGTGCCATCAGTGAGTTGACAAGCACAGATACGCAGTATTTT. Translation: CAISELTSTDTQYF.

This clonotype came up a few times. The chain links TRBV9 to TRBJ1-2; the D is unclear. V lost 0 bases to trimming and J lost 4 bases, with 10 bases between them. From germline, CDR1 is SGDLS and CDR2 YYNGEE. The CDR3 covers 14 residues. The CDR3 DNA reads as TGTGCCAGCAGCGTAGGAGCCCCAACCTATGGCTACACCTTC. Its translation: CASSVGAPTYGYTF.

This clonotype appeared many times. This sequence joins TRBV6-5 and TRBJ2-1, with D possibly being TRBD2 (5 bases). Germline loops: CDR1 MNHEY, CDR2 SVGAGI. Trimming stripped 8 bases from V and 0 bases from J, with 5 bases between. This CDR3 has 12 residues. The CDR3 nucleotides read TGTGCCAGCGGGAGCTCCTACAATGAGCAGTTCTTC. Amino acids: CASGSSYNEQFF.

This clonotype was seen only a few times. The chain recombines TRBV6-2 or TRBV6-3 with TRBJ1-5; TRBD1 might be the D (5 bases). The CDR3 runs to 14 residues. Per the germline V gene, CDR1 is MNHEY and CDR2 is SVGEGT. V dropped 2 bases and J dropped 6 bases, with 11 bases sitting between them. DNA for the CDR3: TGTGCCAGCAGTTACAGGGACCACCTTCAGCCCCAGCATTTT. This sequence encodes CASSYRDHLQPQHF.

CDR3 sequence reads: CASSYFSSNQPQHF. The CDR3 DNA reads TGTGCCAGCAGTTACTTTTCTAGCAATCAGCCCCAGCATTTT. This rearrangement joins TRBV6-6 to TRBJ1-5, with no clear D. The CDR3 totals 14 residues. Germline V lookup: CDR1 MNHNY, CDR2 SVGAGI (reference sequence). Trimming took 1 base from V and 0 from J, leaving 4 bases between them.

Only a few counts were recorded for this clonotype. V gene TRBV5-1 combines with J gene TRBJ2-7; D possibly uses TRBD1 or TRBD2 (6 bases each). The CDR3 contains 15 residues. From germline, CDR1 is SGHRS and CDR2 YFSETQ. Trimming cost V 5 bases and J 7 bases, with 22 bases left between them. The CDR3 sequence: CASRSTGGPGNEQYF. CDR3 DNA sequence: TGCGCCAGCAGGAGTACTGGGGGGCCTGGGAATGAGCAGTACTTC.

The chain couples TRBV2 to TRBJ2-7, with a possible D match to TRBD1 (5 bases). From germline, CDR1 is SNHLY and CDR2 FYNNEI. With 1 base removed from V and 10 bases from J, the gap between germline ends came to 8 bases. The CDR3 runs to 11 residues. The CDR3 sequence is CASSEVWTQYF. The CDR3 bases are TGTGCCAGCAGTGAAGTGTGGACACAGTACTTC.

This clonotype has a handful of counts. The chain is built from TRBV5-1 and TRBJ1-2; a weak D match, TRBD1 (6 bases). The V and J ends lost 2 bases and 8 bases respectively, with 10 bases between them. Germline V CDR1 and CDR2: SGHRS, YFSETQ. This CDR3 region has 12 residues. The CDR3 bases are TGCGCCAGCAGCTTCGGGGGGCAGGGCTACACCTTC. Encoded protein: CASSFGGQGYTF.

The chain couples TRBV7-2 to TRBJ2-3, with 10 positions matching TRBD2. Germline CDR1 reads SGHTA; CDR2 reads FQGNSA. This CDR3 has 15 amino acids. J lost 2 bases, V lost 4 bases, and 3 bases had no gene match. The CDR3 loop reads CASSSAGGDTDTQYF. CDR3 coding DNA: TGTGCCAGCAGCTCAGCGGGGGGGGACACAGATACGCAGTATTTT.

This clonotype was detected only a few times. This chain connects TRBV12-5 to TRBJ2-3; tentatively, D is TRBD2 (6 bases). The CDR3 covers 14 residues. V was cut by 2 bases and J by 7 bases, with 13 bases left in between. Germline V gene lookup returns CDR1 LGHNT and CDR2 FRNRAP. The CDR3 region is CASGLQGLANTQYF. The CDR3 DNA reads TGTGCTAGTGGTTTGCAGGGACTGGCCAATACGCAGTATTTT.

The CDR3 region has the DNA TGTGCCACCAGCAGAGGCGGAGCGGCTGAAGCTTTCTTT. Translating it yields CATSRGGAAEAFF. V is TRBV15 and J is TRBJ1-1; D is undetermined. Between the trimmed V and J ends, which lost 1 base and 6 bases, there was a span of 9 bases. In germline, CDR1 is LNHNV, CDR2 YYDKDF (reference sequence). The CDR3 is made up of 13 amino acids.

The genes are TRBV6-6 and TRBJ2-7; 8 bases are a match to TRBD2. Germline lookup yields CDR1 MNHNY and CDR2 SVGAGI (reference sequence). CDR3 length equals 15 residues. V shed 2 bases, J shed 4 bases, and the junction held 7 bases outside the gene matches. CDR3 protein: CASSYPGTRTYEQYF. CDR3 bases: TGTGCCAGCAGTTACCCCGGGACTAGGACTTACGAGCAGTACTTC.

This clonotype was seen only once. This chain links TRBV6-5 with TRBJ1-1; TRBD1 is a possible D gene (6 bases). Per germline, CDR1 MNHEY and CDR2 SVGAGI. Trimming pared 6 bases from V and 8 bases from J, leaving 13 bases between. There are 12 residues in the CDR3. The CDR3 is CASSHWGLEAFF. The CDR3 DNA reads TGTGCCAGCAGCCATTGGGGGCTGGAAGCTTTCTTT.

This clonotype was recorded a few times. This rearrangement joins TRBV7-9 to TRBJ2-3; either TRBD1 or TRBD2 may supply D (7 bases each). The V and J ends lost 5 bases and 4 bases respectively, with 13 bases between them. Germline CDR1 is SEHNR and CDR2 is FQNEAQ (reference sequence). The CDR3 sequence is 14 residues long. In nucleotides, the CDR3 is TGTGCCAGCAGCCCCAGGGGGAGGGCAGATACGCAGTATTTT. Its protein is CASSPRGRADTQYF.

This clonotype was observed a few times. The chain uses TRBV4-1 and TRBJ2-3; the match to TRBD1 covers 11 bases. V shed 1 base and J 4 bases; nucleotides not matched to a gene: 4. Germline values: CDR1 MGHRA, CDR2 YSYEKL. The CDR3 totals 16 residues. Here the CDR3 DNA reads TGCGCCAGCAGCCAAGGGCTGGGACAGGGGGCAGATACGCAGTATTTT. Translation: CASSQGLGQGADTQYF.

This clonotype was counted only a few times. The chain uses TRBV29-1 and TRBJ1-1, with D hard to call. The ends were cut back, 2 bases at V and 0 bases at J, with 7 bases in the middle. The CDR3 length is 13 residues. Looked up from germline, CDR1 is SQVTM and CDR2 is ANQGSEA. CDR3 protein: CSVESELNTEAFF. CDR3 coding DNA: TGCAGCGTTGAAAGTGAACTGAACACTGAAGCTTTCTTT.

This rearrangement joins TRBV7-9 to TRBJ1-1; a possible D gene is TRBD1 (5 bases). The germline V gene encodes CDR1 SEHNR and CDR2 FQNEAQ (reference sequence). The V gene lost 5 bases and the J gene lost 3 bases, with 13 bases spanning the gap. The CDR3 is 14 amino acids. The CDR3 region has the DNA TGTGCCAGCAGCGGCAGGGTTTATGACACTGAAGCTTTCTTT. Encoded protein: CASSGRVYDTEAFF.

In its sample, this clonotype was seen a few times. V is TRBV6-1 and J is TRBJ2-5; the match to TRBD1 covers 8 bases. CDR3 length: 14 amino acids. Germline loops: CDR1 MNHNS, CDR2 SASEGT. V trimming: 6 bases; J trimming: 2 bases; junction bases outside the gene matches: 5. The CDR3 DNA sequence: TGTGCCAGCAGCCGACAGGGGCGACAAGAGACCCAGTACTTC. Encoded protein: CASSRQGRQETQYF.